The sequence of this TCR beta chain was determined in a study of blood T cell repertoires in COVID-19. Study overall: Material from acute and convalescent COVID-19 was sourced from the United States, Italy and Spain. In each case, the material was cDNA or gDNA derived from T cells, B-cell-depleted T cells, or PBMCs.

Per the authors' pipeline: Estimates of nucleated cell counts were drawn from the amplification of reference gene primers. Only in-frame clones appear in the TCRdb table, and some are missing; sequencing was by immunoSEQ multiplex PCR. D and trimming come from the DNA, and the V and J calls and clone size come from that table. The table shows some 130,000 clones, with more than 85% occurring only once. The germline gives CDR1 SQVTM, CDR2 ANQGSEA. The CDR3 is made up of 13 amino acids. V lost 7 bases, J lost 4 bases, and 13 bases lay in between. The origin of this receptor is a man aged 45-65 years with active or convalescent COVID-19. Sequenced input: peripheral blood. The chain carries TRBV29-1 and TRBJ1-4; D gene ambiguous. For the CDR3, the DNA is TGCAGCGCCCTCGGACTGATTAATGAAAAACTGTTTTTT. Translating it yields CSALGLINEKLFF.